These T cell receptor beta chains were read from a single sample in a study of human T cells and chemical hapten exposure. TCRdb itself ran the 5' RACE reads through MiXCR, one entry per CDR3 protein. Seen here are 110,000 or so distinct CDR3 sequences, roughly a fifth observed once, and the top ten hold around 2.8%. These receptors were taken from a human donor in good health. The CDR3 runs from the conserved cysteine through the conserved F or W. A D gene is named only where the DNA matches it firmly. Some rows have no size entry. The others give once, few or many, or a class for an expanded clone.

clone size	D gene	CDR3 length	J gene	V gene	CDR3 DNA	CDR3 protein
.	.	17	TRBJ2-1	TRBV7-8	TGTGCCAGCACCCTACCCGGGGAGGGGGCTTACTACAATGAGCAGTTCTTC	CASTLPGEGAYYNEQFF
.	TRBD1	16	TRBJ1-6	TRBV12-3/TRBV12-4	TGTGCCAGCAGTTTTGGACAGGGGGTTGGCGTTTCACCCCTCCACTTT	CASSFGQGVGVSPLHF
many	TRBD1	15	TRBJ2-3	TRBV6-6	TGTGCCAGCAGCCTAGGACAGGGGGTCGGTGATACGCAGTATTTT	CASSLGQGVGDTQYF
.	.	18	TRBJ1-4	TRBV14	TGTGCCAGCAGCCAAGGTCTTGGCAGGGCTGTAACTAATGAAAAACTGTTTTTT	CASSQGLGRAVTNEKLFF
few	.	15	TRBJ2-4	TRBV2	TGTGCCAGCAAAGAGGAAACTTTAGCCAAAAACATTCAGTACTTC	CASKEETLAKNIQYF
.	.	12	TRBJ2-2	TRBV28	TGTGCCAGCAGCCCGTCAGGGGTGGAGCTGTTTTTT	CASSPSGVELFF
.	.	14	TRBJ1-5	TRBV6-5	TGTGCCAGCAGTTACGATACTAGCAATCAGCCCCAGCATTTT	CASSYDTSNQPQHF
few	.	14	TRBJ2-1	TRBV28	TGTGCCAGCAGTGCGGACAGATATTACAATGAGCAGTTCTTC	CASSADRYYNEQFF
.	.	15	TRBJ2-7	TRBV7-2	TGTGCCAGCAGCCCAAGCCGGACCGGCCCCTACGAGCAGTACTTC	CASSPSRTGPYEQYF
few	.	15	TRBJ2-7	TRBV3-1	TGTGCCAGCAGCCAAGTAGGCGGGGTTCGCTACGAGCAGTACTTC	CASSQVGGVRYEQYF
.	.	21	TRBJ2-6	TRBV4-1	TGCGCCAGCAGCCACCGGGGATACATGTCAGGGGATCCCCCTGGGGCCAACGTCCTGACTTTC	CASSHRGYMSGDPPGANVLTF
many	.	14	TRBJ1-5	TRBV6-6	TGTGCCAGCAGTTACAGGGAGGGTGACCAGCCCCAGCATTTT	CASSYREGDQPQHF
.	.	12	TRBJ2-7	TRBV20-1	TGCAGTGCTGAGGGGCAGGGCTACGAGCAGTACTTC	CSAEGQGYEQYF
.	.	14	TRBJ2-4	TRBV9	TGTGCCAGCAGCGTAGGGGGGCCCAAAAACATTCAGTACTTC	CASSVGGPKNIQYF
few	.	13	TRBJ2-3	TRBV29-1	TGCAGCGCGAGCAGATCTAGAACAGATACGCAGTATTTT	CSASRSRTDTQYF
.	.	12	TRBJ2-5	TRBV29-1	TGCAGCGTTGAAACCGGGGCGGAGACCCAGTACTTC	CSVETGAETQYF
many	.	13	TRBJ2-3	TRBV5-1	TGCGCCAGCAGCTTGATTCCCGCAGATACGCAGTATTTT	CASSLIPADTQYF